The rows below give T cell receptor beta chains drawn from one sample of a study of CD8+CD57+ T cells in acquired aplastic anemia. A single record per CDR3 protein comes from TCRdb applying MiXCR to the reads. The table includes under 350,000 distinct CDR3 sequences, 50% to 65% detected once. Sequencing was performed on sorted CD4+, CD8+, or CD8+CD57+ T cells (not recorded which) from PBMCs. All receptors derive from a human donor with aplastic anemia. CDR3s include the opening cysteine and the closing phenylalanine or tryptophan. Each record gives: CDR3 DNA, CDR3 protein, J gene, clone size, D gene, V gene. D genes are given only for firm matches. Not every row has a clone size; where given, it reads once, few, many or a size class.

TGCGCCAGCAGACCGACAGGGGCCAGGGGTGAAAAACTGTTTTTT | CASRPTGARGEKLFF | TRBJ1-4 | - | TRBD1 | TRBV5-1
TGTGCCAGTAGCCAACGGGGCGAAAGTGAGCAGTTCTTC | CASSQRGESEQFF | TRBJ2-1 | many | - | TRBV19
TGCAGTGCTAGCCGAGACGAGGTTTCGGAGCAGTTCTTC | CSASRDEVSEQFF | TRBJ2-1 | many | - | TRBV20-1
TGCGCCAGCAGCTTGGCCGGAGCGGGGTTCGGAAACACCATATATTTT | CASSLAGAGFGNTIYF | TRBJ1-3 | - | - | TRBV5-1
TGTGCCAGCAGCTTGGGCCGGGGCACACTTGAAGCTTTCTTT | CASSLGRGTLEAFF | TRBJ1-1 | - | - | TRBV7-9
TGTGCCACCAGCAGAGATCCGGGGCGAAGCTACGAGCAGTACTTC | CATSRDPGRSYEQYF | TRBJ2-7 | - | - | TRBV15
TGCAGCGTTGAAGATCAGGGCAGCCCAAACTATGGCTACACCTTC | CSVEDQGSPNYGYTF | TRBJ1-2 | - | - | TRBV29-1
TGTGCCAGCAGCGCCAGGGCCCACTACGAGCAGTACTTC | CASSARAHYEQYF | TRBJ2-7 | once | - | TRBV7-9
TGTGCCACCGAGGGGGGCTACAATGAGCAGTTCTTC | CATEGGYNEQFF | TRBJ2-1 | few | - | TRBV24-1
TGCAGTGCACCCTTGGGGGGACAGTCTGGAAACACCATATATTTT | CSAPLGGQSGNTIYF | TRBJ1-3 | - | TRBD1 | TRBV20-1